This passage covers 22 T cell receptor beta chains from one sample sequenced in a study of shared clonotypes between healthy human individuals. CD8 cells regarded as naive lacked CD45RO, were positively chosen for CCR7, and omitted terminally differentiated effector memory CD45RA+ cells. Sequenced by immunoSEQ multiplex PCR; TCRdb stores in-frame clones only, minus some. The top ten hold 0.9% to 1.3% of the sample, which has millions of clones, just under 95% seen once. Sequenced: naive CD8+ T cells sorted from blood. The receptors stem from a man aged 18 to 35 in good health.

V usage is TRBV4-3 and J usage is TRBJ2-1; 11 bases map to TRBD2. CDR1 is LGHNA and CDR2 is YSLEER in the germline V gene. CDR3 length: 17 residues. V was clipped by 5 bases and J by 7 bases; unmatched bases: 13. CDR3 coding DNA: TGCGCCAGCAGCACCGGAAGTAGCGGGAGGGCCAAGAATGAGCAGTTCTTC. Translation: CASSTGSSGRAKNEQFF.

The gene calls are TRBV4-3 and TRBJ2-7; no firm D call. This CDR3 contains 15 residues. The ends were cut back, 0 bases at V and 7 bases at J, with 16 bases in the middle. CDR1 LGHNA and CDR2 YSLEER come from the germline V gene. The chain's CDR3 is CASSQDLAYPQEQYF. The CDR3 DNA follows: TGCGCCAGCAGCCAAGATTTGGCGTACCCCCAGGAGCAGTACTTC.

The rearrangement joins TRBV7-6 to TRBJ2-3; the D gene is possibly TRBD2 (5 bases). Germline assignment: CDR1 SGHVS and CDR2 FNYEAQ. This CDR3 region has 15 residues. Trimming removed 2 bases from V and 4 bases from J, with 13 bases in between. CDR3 nucleotides: TGTGCCAGCAGCTTAAGCCCGGGGTTCCCAGATACGCAGTATTTT. This codes for CASSLSPGFPDTQYF.

J is TRBJ1-1 and V is TRBV25-1; tentative D call: TRBD1 (5 bases). Deletions cut 3 bases from V and 5 bases from J, with 10 bases between. This CDR3 has 13 residues. CDR1 and CDR2 from the germline V gene are MGHDK and SYGVNS. The CDR3 DNA is TGTGCCAGCAGTGACAGGGATGCAACTGAAGCTTTCTTT. Translation: CASSDRDATEAFF.

The gene calls are TRBV18 and TRBJ1-2; no firm D call. V was pared by 2 bases and J by 8 bases, with 15 bases between. The CDR3 has 14 residues. Germline-derived CDR1 and CDR2 are KGHSH and LQKENI. Written as DNA, the CDR3 is TGTGCCAGCTCACCATCTGGAGGGTTGGGAGGCTACACCTTC. Its protein is CASSPSGGLGGYTF.

On this clone itself: Other DNA sequences in this sample translate to the same CDR3. The chain employs TRBV9 and TRBJ1-6; no clear D gene. From germline, CDR1 is SGDLS and CDR2 YYNGEE. V was cut by 0 bases and J by 4 bases, with 8 bases left in between. This CDR3 region has 15 residues. DNA of the CDR3: TGTGCCAGCAGCGTAGCCCCGGGGTATAATTCACCCCTCCACTTT. It is translated as CASSVAPGYNSPLHF.

The chain carries TRBV4-1 and TRBJ2-3; 10 bases are a match to TRBD1. Germline V CDR1 and CDR2: MGHRA, YSYEKL. The CDR3 spans 17 residues. V was pared by 3 bases and J by 0 bases, with 6 bases of the junction left unmatched. This CDR3 reads CASSQAPGQGSTDTQYF. The CDR3 DNA is TGCGCCAGCAGCCAGGCACCGGGACAGGGGAGCACAGATACGCAGTATTTT.

This clone was seen just once. The chain couples TRBV27 to TRBJ1-4; 8 positions agree with TRBD1. The CDR3 length is 18 residues. Per germline, CDR1 MNHEY and CDR2 SMNVEV (reference sequence). V shed 6 bases, J shed 0 bases, and the junction held 12 bases outside the gene matches. The CDR3 nucleotides read TGTGCCAGCAGAGAGACAGGGGTGGGCTCTGCAACTAATGAAAAACTGTTTTTT. This codes for CASRETGVGSATNEKLFF.

This rearrangement joins TRBV10-1 to TRBJ2-3; 9 bases are shared with TRBD1. Germline trimming cut 3 bases from V and 3 bases from J; bases unmatched to any gene: 4. The CDR3 has 15 residues. Germline V CDR1 and CDR2: WNHNN, SYGVQD (reference sequence). The CDR3 DNA reads TGCGCCAGCAGTGATGGGACAGGGAGGACAGATACGCAGTATTTT. Encoded protein: CASSDGTGRTDTQYF.

The chain links TRBV27 to TRBJ2-5, with TRBD2 matching 8 bases. V lost 5 bases to trimming and J lost 0 bases; unmatched junction nucleotides: 2. The length of the CDR3 is 14 residues. From germline, CDR1 is MNHEY and CDR2 SMNVEV (reference sequence). The CDR3 is CASSPGRDQETQYF. For the CDR3, the DNA is TGTGCCAGCAGTCCCGGGAGGGACCAAGAGACCCAGTACTTC.

The chain uses TRBV27 and TRBJ2-7, with 10 bases lining up with TRBD2. The junction had 1 base not matched to a gene; V was cut back by 3 bases and J by 2 bases. This CDR3 is 14 amino acids long. Germline V gene sequence: CDR1 MNHEY, CDR2 SMNVEV (reference sequence). CDR3 in DNA: TGTGCCAGCAGTTTTACTAGCGGGACCTACGAGCAGTACTTC. Residues: CASSFTSGTYEQYF.

This chain links TRBV5-1 with TRBJ2-1; D unclear. Trimming took 0 bases from V and 3 from J, leaving 22 bases between them. The length of the CDR3 is 19 residues. Germline-derived CDR1 and CDR2 are SGHRS and YFSETQ. In DNA form, the CDR3 reads TGCGCCAGCAGCTTGGCCGCCAGTTTTCTTGCGTTGGGCTACAATGAGCAGTTCTTC. This sequence encodes CASSLAASFLALGYNEQFF.

The J gene is TRBJ2-1, the V gene TRBV11-3; the D is unclear. Trimming removed 5 bases at V and 9 bases at J, with 11 bases between. The CDR3 is 12 amino acids. Per germline, CDR1 SGHNT and CDR2 YENEEA. The CDR3 DNA follows: TGTGCCAGCAGCCCCTTGGTGGGTGAGCAGTTCTTC. This gives the protein CASSPLVGEQFF.

The chain joins TRBV6-6 to TRBJ1-1, with 9 positions matching TRBD1. V lost 6 bases and J lost 7; bases outside the gene matches: 9. This CDR3 contains 14 residues. Germline V lookup: CDR1 MNHNY, CDR2 SVGAGI (reference sequence). The CDR3 region has the DNA TGTGCCAGCAGACCCGGGACAGGGTGGGGTGAAGCTTTCTTT. It specifies CASRPGTGWGEAFF.

The CDR3 DNA reads TGTGCCAGTAGTTTCTCTCTGGGCGGGGAGCTGTTTTTT. Protein: CASSFSLGGELFF. This chain joins TRBV19 and TRBJ2-2; D not certain. The germline V and J ends were trimmed by 5 bases and 7 bases, with 11 bases remaining between them. CDR1 is LNHDA and CDR2 is SQIVND in the germline V gene (reference sequence). The CDR3 runs to 13 residues.

The rearrangement joins TRBV7-9 to TRBJ2-1; TRBD1 agrees at 7 bases. This CDR3 is 14 amino acids long. CDR1 is SEHNR and CDR2 is FQNEAQ in the germline V gene (reference sequence). Unmatched junction bases numbered 5, after V lost 7 bases and J lost 2 bases. The CDR3 DNA follows: TGTGCCAGCAACAACAGGGGAACCTACAATGAGCAGTTCTTC. As protein: CASNNRGTYNEQFF.

V gene TRBV5-5 combines with J gene TRBJ2-7; 7 bases are a match to TRBD1. CDR3 length: 14 amino acids. Per germline, CDR1 SGHKS and CDR2 YYEKEE (reference sequence). V gave up 4 bases and J gave up 0 bases; unmatched junction bases: 4. CDR3 sequence: CASSRDSSSYEQYF. DNA for the CDR3: TGTGCCAGCAGCCGGGACAGCAGCTCCTACGAGCAGTACTTC. Complete variable domain (other parts from reference TRBV5-5 and TRBJ2-7): DAGVTQSPTHLIKTRGQQVTLRCSPISGHKSVSWYQQVLGQGPQFIFQYYEKEERGRGNFPDRFSARQFPNYSSELNVNALLLGDSALYLCASSRDSSSYEQYFGPGTRLTVT.

CDR3 sequence: CASSDSAITDTQYF. CDR3 nucleotide sequence: TGCGCCAGCAGTGACTCGGCTATCACAGATACGCAGTATTTT. The J gene is TRBJ2-3, the V gene TRBV10-1; unclear D gene. The CDR3 loop spans 14 amino acids. The germline V gene has CDR1 WNHNN and CDR2 SYGVQD (reference sequence). V lost 3 bases to trimming and J lost 2 bases, with 9 bases between them.

The V and J genes are TRBV7-9 and TRBJ2-7; a weak D match, TRBD1 (6 bases). V was cut by 5 bases and J by 2 bases, with 13 bases left in between. CDR1 and CDR2 from the germline V gene are SEHNR and FQNEAQ (reference sequence). The CDR3 totals 14 residues. In nucleotides, the CDR3 is TGTGCCAGCAGCCTAACCGGGACACCCTACGAGCAGTACTTC. It codes for CASSLTGTPYEQYF.

The rearrangement uses TRBV27 and TRBJ2-7, with unresolved D. The CDR3 extends over 16 amino acids. Germline-derived CDR1 and CDR2 are MNHEY and SMNVEV (reference sequence). V lost 4 bases to trimming and J lost 3 bases, with 19 bases between them. This chain's CDR3 is CASSSPGPNYYYEQYF. For the CDR3, the DNA is TGTGCCAGCAGTTCCCCCGGACCGAATTATTACTACGAGCAGTACTTC.

This chain uses TRBV6-1 with TRBJ1-6, with TRBD1 as a possible D gene (6 bases). The V end lost 6 bases, the J end lost 7 bases, and 13 bases lay between the germline ends. Germline values: CDR1 MNHNS, CDR2 SASEGT. This CDR3 spans 14 amino acids. The CDR3 loop reads CASSYRVENSPLHF. The CDR3 nucleotides are TGTGCCAGCAGCTACAGGGTAGAAAATTCACCCCTCCACTTT.

The V and J genes are TRBV13 and TRBJ2-7; possibly TRBD2 for D (6 bases). This CDR3 contains 14 residues. The V end lost 2 bases, the J end lost 7 bases, and 15 bases lay between the germline ends. Germline values: CDR1 PRHDT, CDR2 FYEKMQ (reference sequence). The CDR3 sequence is CASSLRAGSGEQYF. CDR3 sequence (DNA): TGTGCCAGCAGCTTAAGGGCGGGATCGGGAGAGCAGTACTTC.